One sample yielded the 10 T cell receptor beta chains listed below, sequenced in a study of cytotoxic CD8 clonotypes in ibrutinib-treated CLL. Assay used: immunoSEQ multiplex PCR; TCRdb lists only in-frame clones, some missing. The table has about 35,000 clones, 65% to 75% seen once. The specimen comprised PBMCs, sampled at disease progression, from a patient treated with ibrutinib. The receptor source for this set is a human donor with chronic lymphocytic leukemia.

The rearrangement links TRBV6-1 to TRBJ1-6; 7 nucleotides line up with TRBD1. The CDR3 consists of 15 residues. Germline assignment: CDR1 MNHNS and CDR2 SASEGT. Germline trimming cut 5 bases from V and 5 bases from J; bases unmatched to any gene: 6. CDR3 protein: CASSPPTGNNSPLHF. The DNA for the CDR3 is TGTGCCAGCAGTCCCCCGACAGGGAATAATTCACCCCTCCACTTT.

The chain uses TRBV4-1 and TRBJ1-6; TRBD1 matches at 8 bases. The germline gives CDR1 MGHRA, CDR2 YSYEKL. Unmatched junction bases numbered 6, after V lost 2 bases and J lost 3 bases. The CDR3 length is 17 residues. The CDR3: CASSQQQGEIYNSPLHF. The CDR3 DNA reads as TGCGCCAGCAGCCAACAACAGGGGGAAATCTATAATTCACCCCTCCACTTT.

V is TRBV5-6 and J is TRBJ1-1; D is unresolved. This CDR3 contains 13 residues. Trimming cost V 5 bases and J 0 bases, with 8 bases left between them. Per the germline V gene, CDR1 is SGHDT and CDR2 is YYEEEE. The CDR3 DNA follows: TGTGCCAGCAGTATCACACTGAACACTGAAGCTTTCTTT. It translates to CASSITLNTEAFF.

The V gene is TRBV2, the J gene TRBJ1-1; 9 bases are shared with TRBD1. The CDR3 extends over 14 amino acids. V was clipped by 6 bases and J by 5 bases; unmatched bases: 7. The germline V gene encodes CDR1 SNHLY and CDR2 FYNNEI. The CDR3 loop reads CASSRQGEETEAFF. The CDR3 coding sequence is TGTGCCAGCAGCAGACAGGGGGAGGAAACTGAAGCTTTCTTT. The entire variable domain, with the rest obtained from reference TRBV2 and TRBJ1-1, is as follows: EPEVTQTPSHQVTQMGQEVILRCVPISNHLYFYWYRQILGQKVEFLVSFYNNEISEKSEIFDDQFSVERPDGSNFTLKIRSTKLEDSAMYFCASSRQGEETEAFFGQGTRLTVV.

The CDR3 protein is CASSPRDRGFGSNQPQHF. In DNA form, the CDR3 reads TGTGCCAGCAGTCCACGGGACAGGGGGTTTGGAAGCAATCAGCCCCAGCATTTT. This chain links TRBV27 with TRBJ1-5; TRBD1 matches at 11 bases. CDR3 length: 18 amino acids. The V segment lost 5 bases and the J segment 1 base; nucleotides outside the gene matches: 10. CDR1 is MNHEY and CDR2 is SMNVEV in the germline V gene (reference sequence).

This clone came up once. An end of the junction differs from the germline gene, which may be a read error. The chain uses TRBV29-1 and TRBJ2-7; 9 nucleotides match TRBD1. Germline assignment: CDR1 SQVTM and CDR2 ANQGSEA. The CDR3 extends over 14 amino acids. CDR3 residues: CSVPGGTGIYKQYF. DNA of the CDR3: TGCAGCGTCCCAGGGGGGACAGGGATCTACAAGCAGTACTTC.

The chain is built from TRBV7-6 and TRBJ2-3; no clear D. CDR1 is SGHVS and CDR2 is FNYEAQ in the germline V gene. The ends were cut back, 5 bases at V and 0 bases at J, with 9 bases in the middle. The CDR3 totals 14 residues. CDR3 nucleotides: TGTGCCAGCAGCATCGGTGTTAGCACAGATACGCAGTATTTT. It specifies CASSIGVSTDTQYF.

This clone was observed a single time. The V and J genes are TRBV29-1 and TRBJ2-5; 9 positions agree with TRBD2. Trimming took 2 bases from V and 4 from J; bases not matched to a gene: 5. The germline V gene has CDR1 SQVTM and CDR2 ANQGSEA. The CDR3 spans 14 residues. This CDR3 is CSVELLLAGETQYF. The DNA of the CDR3 is TGCAGCGTTGAACTCCTACTAGCGGGAGAGACCCAGTACTTC.

For the CDR3, the DNA is TGTGCCAGCAGTGAGTACAGGGGAGGGAGCAATCAGCCCCAGCATTTT. This translates into CASSEYRGGSNQPQHF. V usage is TRBV6-1 and J usage is TRBJ1-5; TRBD1 agrees at 7 bases. The CDR3 is 16 residues long. CDR1 and CDR2 (germline): MNHNS, SASEGT. V trimming: 3 bases; J trimming: 1 base; junction bases outside the gene matches: 6.

This clone was recorded once. Here the CDR3 reads CASSPGSRDSPLHF. The CDR3 nucleotides are TGTGCCAGCAGCCCCGGGTCAAGGGACTCACCCCTCCACTTT. The gene calls are TRBV5-6 and TRBJ1-6; a possible D gene is TRBD1 (5 bases). The CDR3 consists of 14 residues. Germline CDR1 and CDR2: SGHDT and YYEEEE. With 4 bases removed from V and 10 bases from J, the gap between germline ends came to 15 bases.